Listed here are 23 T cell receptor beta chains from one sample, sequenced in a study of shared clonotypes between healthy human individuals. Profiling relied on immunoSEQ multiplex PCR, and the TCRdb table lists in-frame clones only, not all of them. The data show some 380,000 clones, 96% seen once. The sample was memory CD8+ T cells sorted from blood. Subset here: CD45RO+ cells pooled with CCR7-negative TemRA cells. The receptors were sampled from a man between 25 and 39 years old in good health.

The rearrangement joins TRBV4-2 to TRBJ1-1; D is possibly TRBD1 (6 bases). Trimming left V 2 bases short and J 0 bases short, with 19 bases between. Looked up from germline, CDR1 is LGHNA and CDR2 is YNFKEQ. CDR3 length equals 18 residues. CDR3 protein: CASSQLGGTIILNTEAFF. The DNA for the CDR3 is TGTGCCAGCAGCCAACTGGGTGGGACAATAATCCTGAACACTGAAGCTTTCTTT.

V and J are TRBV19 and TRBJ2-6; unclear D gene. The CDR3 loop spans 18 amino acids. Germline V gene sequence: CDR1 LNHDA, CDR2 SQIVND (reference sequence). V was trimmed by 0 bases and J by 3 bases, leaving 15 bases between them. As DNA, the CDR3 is TGTGCCAGTAGTATAGAACAGCCTTTTGAACGTGGGGCCAACGTCCTGACTTTC. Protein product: CASSIEQPFERGANVLTF.

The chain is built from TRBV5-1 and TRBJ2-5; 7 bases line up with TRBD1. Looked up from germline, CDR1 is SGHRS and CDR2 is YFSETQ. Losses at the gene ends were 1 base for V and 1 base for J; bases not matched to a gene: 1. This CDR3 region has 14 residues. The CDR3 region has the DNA TGCGCCAGCAGCTTGTGGGACAGCCAAGAGACCCAGTACTTC. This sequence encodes CASSLWDSQETQYF.

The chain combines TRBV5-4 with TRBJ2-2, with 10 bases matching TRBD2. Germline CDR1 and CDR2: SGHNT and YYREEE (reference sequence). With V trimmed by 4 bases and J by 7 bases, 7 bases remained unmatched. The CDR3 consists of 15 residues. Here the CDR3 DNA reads TGTGCCAGCAGCCCTAGCGGGGGCCCTTACGGGGAGCTGTTTTTT. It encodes CASSPSGGPYGELFF.

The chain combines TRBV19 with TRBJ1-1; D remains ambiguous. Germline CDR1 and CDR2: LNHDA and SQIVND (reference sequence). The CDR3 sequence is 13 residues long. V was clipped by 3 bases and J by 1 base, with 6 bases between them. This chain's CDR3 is CASSIQKNTEAFF. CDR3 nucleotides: TGTGCCAGTAGTATTCAGAAGAACACTGAAGCTTTCTTT. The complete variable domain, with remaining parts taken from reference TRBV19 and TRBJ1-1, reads DGGITQSPKYLFRKEGQNVTLSCEQNLNHDAMYWYRQDPGQGLRLIYYSQIVNDFQKGDIAEGYSVSREKKESFPLTVTSAQKNPTAFYLCASSIQKNTEAFFGQGTRLTVV.

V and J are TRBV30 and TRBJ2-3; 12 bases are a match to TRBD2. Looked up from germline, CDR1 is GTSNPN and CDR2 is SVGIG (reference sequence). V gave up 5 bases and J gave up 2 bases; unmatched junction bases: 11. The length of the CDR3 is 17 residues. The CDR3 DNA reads TGTGCCTGGTCGACCCTCCGGACTAGCGGGATCACAGATACGCAGTATTTT. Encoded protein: CAWSTLRTSGITDTQYF.

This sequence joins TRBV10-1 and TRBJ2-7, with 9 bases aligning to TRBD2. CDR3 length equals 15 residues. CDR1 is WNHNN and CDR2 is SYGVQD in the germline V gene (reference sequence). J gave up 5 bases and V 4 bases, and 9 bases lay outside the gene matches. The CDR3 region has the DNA TGCGCCAGCAGTGGAGGTGGCGGGAGGGCCCACGAGCAGTACTTC. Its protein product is CASSGGGGRAHEQYF.

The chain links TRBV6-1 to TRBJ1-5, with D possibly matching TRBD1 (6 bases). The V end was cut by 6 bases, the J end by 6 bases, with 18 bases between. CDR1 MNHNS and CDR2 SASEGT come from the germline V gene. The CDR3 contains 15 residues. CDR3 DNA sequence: TGTGCCAGCAGAGAGGGGGTGGTAAGTACTCAGCCCCAGCATTTT. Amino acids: CASREGVVSTQPQHF.

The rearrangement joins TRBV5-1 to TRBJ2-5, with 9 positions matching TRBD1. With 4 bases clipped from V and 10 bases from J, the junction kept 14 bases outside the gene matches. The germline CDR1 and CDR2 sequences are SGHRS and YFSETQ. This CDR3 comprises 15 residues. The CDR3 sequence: CASSLYRGLGDFQYF. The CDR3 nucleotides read TGCGCCAGCAGCCTCTACAGGGGGCTAGGGGACTTCCAGTACTTC.

The DNA of the CDR3 is TGCGCCAGCAGCTTGGGTAGCGGGTTTGGGGACAATGAGCAGTTCTTC. Amino acids: CASSLGSGFGDNEQFF. V gene TRBV5-1 combines with J gene TRBJ2-1; 7 nucleotides align to TRBD2. Losses at the gene ends were 0 bases for V and 5 bases for J; bases not matched to a gene: 8. This CDR3 comprises 16 residues. Germline V gene sequence: CDR1 SGHRS, CDR2 YFSETQ.

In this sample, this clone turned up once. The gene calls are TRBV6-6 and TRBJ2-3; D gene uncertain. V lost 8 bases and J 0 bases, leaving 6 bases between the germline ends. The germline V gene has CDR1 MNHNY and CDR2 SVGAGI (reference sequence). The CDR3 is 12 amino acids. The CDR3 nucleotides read TGTGCCAGCTGCCCTAGCACAGATACGCAGTATTTT. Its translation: CASCPSTDTQYF.

The CDR3 region is CASSRTQTGGYEQYF. CDR3 bases: TGTGCCAGCAGTCGTACGCAGACAGGGGGCTACGAGCAGTACTTC. The rearrangement joins TRBV11-2 to TRBJ2-7; 9 nucleotides line up with TRBD1. The V and J ends lost 6 bases and 3 bases, in that order; junction bases with no gene match: 9. The CDR3 sequence is 15 residues long. Germline V gene sequence: CDR1 SGHAT, CDR2 FQNNGV.

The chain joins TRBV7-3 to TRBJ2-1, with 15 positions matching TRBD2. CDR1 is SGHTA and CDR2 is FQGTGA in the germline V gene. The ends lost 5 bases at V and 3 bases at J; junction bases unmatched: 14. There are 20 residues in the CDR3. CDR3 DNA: TGTGCCAGCAGCCCCCTGGGGGGACTAGCGGGAGGTAATCTCTACAATGAGCAGTTCTTC. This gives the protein CASSPLGGLAGGNLYNEQFF.

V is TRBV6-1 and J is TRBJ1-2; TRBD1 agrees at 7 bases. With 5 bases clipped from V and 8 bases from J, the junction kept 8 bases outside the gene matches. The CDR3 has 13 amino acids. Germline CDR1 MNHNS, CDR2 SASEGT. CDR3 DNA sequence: TGTGCCAGCAGTACAGGGGAGGTAGCCGGCTACACCTTC. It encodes CASSTGEVAGYTF.

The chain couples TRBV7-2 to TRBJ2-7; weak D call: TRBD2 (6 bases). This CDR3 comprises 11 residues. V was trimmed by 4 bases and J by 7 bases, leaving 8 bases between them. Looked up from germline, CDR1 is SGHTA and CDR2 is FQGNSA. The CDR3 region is CASSSGVEQYF. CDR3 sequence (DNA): TGTGCCAGCAGCTCGGGGGTGGAGCAGTACTTC.

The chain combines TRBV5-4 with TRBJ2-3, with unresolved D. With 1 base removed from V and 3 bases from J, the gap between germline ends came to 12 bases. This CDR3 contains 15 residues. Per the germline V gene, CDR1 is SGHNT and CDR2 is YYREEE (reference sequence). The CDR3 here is CASSLYPARTDTQYF. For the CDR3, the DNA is TGTGCCAGCAGCTTGTACCCCGCAAGGACAGATACGCAGTATTTT.

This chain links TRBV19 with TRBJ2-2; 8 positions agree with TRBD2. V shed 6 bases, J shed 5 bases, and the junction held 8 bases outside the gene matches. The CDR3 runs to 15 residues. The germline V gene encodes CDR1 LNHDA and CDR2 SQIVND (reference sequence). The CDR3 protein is CASRVSGSLTGELFF. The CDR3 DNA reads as TGTGCCAGTAGAGTAAGCGGGAGTTTGACCGGGGAGCTGTTTTTT.

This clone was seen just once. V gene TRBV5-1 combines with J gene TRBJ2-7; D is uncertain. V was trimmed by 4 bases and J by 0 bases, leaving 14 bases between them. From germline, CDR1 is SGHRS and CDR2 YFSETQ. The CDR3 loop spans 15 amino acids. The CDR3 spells CASSPSVVSSYEQYF. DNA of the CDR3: TGCGCCAGCAGCCCGAGTGTAGTAAGCTCCTACGAGCAGTACTTC.

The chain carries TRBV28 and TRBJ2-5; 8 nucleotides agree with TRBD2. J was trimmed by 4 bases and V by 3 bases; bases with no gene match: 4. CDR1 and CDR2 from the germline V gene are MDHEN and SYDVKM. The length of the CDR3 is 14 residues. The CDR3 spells CASSFGGRTETQYF. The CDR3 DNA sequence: TGTGCCAGCAGTTTTGGCGGGAGGACAGAGACCCAGTACTTC.

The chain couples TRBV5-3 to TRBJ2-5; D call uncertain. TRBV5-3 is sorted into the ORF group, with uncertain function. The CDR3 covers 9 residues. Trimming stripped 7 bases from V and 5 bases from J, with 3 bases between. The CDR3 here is CARRETQYF. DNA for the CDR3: TGTGCCAGACGGGAGACCCAGTACTTC.

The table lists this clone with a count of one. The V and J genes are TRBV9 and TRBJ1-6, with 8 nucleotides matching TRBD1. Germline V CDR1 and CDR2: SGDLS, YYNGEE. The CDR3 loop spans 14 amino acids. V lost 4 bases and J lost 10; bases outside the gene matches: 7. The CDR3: CASSLDRALSPLHF. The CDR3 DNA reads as TGTGCCAGCAGCTTGGACAGGGCCCTATCACCCCTCCACTTT.

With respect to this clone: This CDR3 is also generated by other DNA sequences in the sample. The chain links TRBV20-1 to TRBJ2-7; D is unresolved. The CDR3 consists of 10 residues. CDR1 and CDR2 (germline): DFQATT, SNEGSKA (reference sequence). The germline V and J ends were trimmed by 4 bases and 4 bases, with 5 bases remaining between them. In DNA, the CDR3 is TGCAGTGCTACAGGTTACGAGCAGTACTTC. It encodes CSATGYEQYF.

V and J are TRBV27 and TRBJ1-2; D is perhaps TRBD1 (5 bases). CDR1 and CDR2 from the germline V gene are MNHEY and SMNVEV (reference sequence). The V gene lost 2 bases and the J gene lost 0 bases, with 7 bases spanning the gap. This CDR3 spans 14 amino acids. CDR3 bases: TGTGCCAGCAGTTTAACGACAGCTAACTATGGCTACACCTTC. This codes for CASSLTTANYGYTF.